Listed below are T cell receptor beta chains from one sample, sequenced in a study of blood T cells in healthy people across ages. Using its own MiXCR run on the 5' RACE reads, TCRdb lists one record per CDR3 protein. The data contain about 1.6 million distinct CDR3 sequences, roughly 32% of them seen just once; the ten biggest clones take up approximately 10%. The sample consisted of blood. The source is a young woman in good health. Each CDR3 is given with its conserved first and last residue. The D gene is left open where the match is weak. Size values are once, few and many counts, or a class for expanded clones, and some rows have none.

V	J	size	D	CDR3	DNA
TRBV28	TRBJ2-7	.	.	CASTPGAAREQYF	TGTGCCAGCACCCCGGGGGCCGCCCGCGAGCAGTACTTC
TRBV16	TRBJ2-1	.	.	CASSQLRVSYNEQFF	TGTGCCAGCAGCCAATTGAGGGTATCCTACAATGAGCAGTTCTTC
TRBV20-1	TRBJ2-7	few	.	CSAPRSSSYEQYF	TGCAGTGCTCCCCGATCTAGCTCCTACGAGCAGTACTTC
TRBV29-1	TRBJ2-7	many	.	CSVARGADYEQYF	TGCAGCGTTGCCCGGGGGGCGGACTACGAGCAGTACTTC
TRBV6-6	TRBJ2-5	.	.	CASSSGRTNIQETQYF	TGTGCCAGCAGTTCGGGGCGGACAAATATTCAAGAGACCCAGTACTTC
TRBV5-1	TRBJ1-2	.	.	CASTIDTSYGYTF	TGCGCCAGCACCATTGACACCTCCTATGGCTACACCTTC
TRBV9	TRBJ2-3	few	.	CASSGLSARVTDTQYF	TGTGCCAGCAGCGGACTATCTGCCAGGGTGACAGATACGCAGTATTTT
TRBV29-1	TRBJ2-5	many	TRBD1	CSAGQQETQYF	TGCAGCGCGGGACAGCAAGAGACCCAGTACTTC
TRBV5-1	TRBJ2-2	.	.	CASSLVGRKNTGELFF	TGCGCCAGCAGCTTGGTTGGCAGGAAAAACACCGGGGAGCTGTTTTTT
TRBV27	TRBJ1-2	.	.	CASSIAPGTNYGYTF	TGTGCCAGCAGTATAGCCCCCGGGACTAACTATGGCTACACCTTC
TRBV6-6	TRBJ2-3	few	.	CASSYNLHTDTQYF	TGTGCCAGCAGTTACAACCTCCACACAGATACGCAGTATTTT
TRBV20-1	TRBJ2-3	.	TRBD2	CSAKAGGWGDTQYF	TGCAGTGCCAAAGCGGGGGGGTGGGGAGATACGCAGTATTTT
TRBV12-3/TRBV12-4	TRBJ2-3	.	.	CASSSGVRSDTEYF	TGTGCCAGCAGTTCCGGGGTGAGGTCTGATACGGAGTATTTT
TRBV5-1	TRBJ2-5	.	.	CASSLDTSQETQYF	TGCGCCAGCAGCTTGGACACGTCTCAAGAGACCCAGTACTTC
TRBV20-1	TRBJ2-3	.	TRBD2	CSAEVLAGAVTQYF	TGCAGTGCGGAGGTACTAGCGGGAGCAGTTACGCAGTATTTT
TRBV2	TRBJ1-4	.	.	CASSIAGRANEKLFF	TGTGCCAGCAGTATCGCAGGGAGAGCTAATGAAAAACTGTTTTTT